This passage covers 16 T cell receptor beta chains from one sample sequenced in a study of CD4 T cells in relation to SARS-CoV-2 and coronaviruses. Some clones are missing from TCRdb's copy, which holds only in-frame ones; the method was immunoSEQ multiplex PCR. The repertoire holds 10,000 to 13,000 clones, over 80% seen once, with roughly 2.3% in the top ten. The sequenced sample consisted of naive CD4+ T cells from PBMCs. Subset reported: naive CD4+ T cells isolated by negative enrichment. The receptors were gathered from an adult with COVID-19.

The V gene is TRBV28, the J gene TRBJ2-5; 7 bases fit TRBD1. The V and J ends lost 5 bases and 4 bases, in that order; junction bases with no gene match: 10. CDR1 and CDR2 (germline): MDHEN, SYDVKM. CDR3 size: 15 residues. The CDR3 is CASSTNTGELETQYF. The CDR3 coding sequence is TGTGCCAGCAGTACAAACACAGGGGAATTAGAGACCCAGTACTTC. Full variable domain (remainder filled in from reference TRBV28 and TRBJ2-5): DVKVTQSSRYLVKRTGEKVFLECVQDMDHENMFWYRQDPGLGLRLIYFSYDVKMKEKGDIPEGYSVSREKKERFSLILESASTNQTSMYLCASSTNTGELETQYFGPGTRLLVL.

CDR3 bases: TGCGCCAGCAGCCACCACGGGAATCAGGAGTTGGATACGCAGTATTTT. Translated, it gives CASSHHGNQELDTQYF. V usage is TRBV4-1 and J usage is TRBJ2-3, with TRBD2 as a possible D gene (5 bases). The CDR3 is 16 amino acids. V lost 3 bases and J lost 6, with 19 bases in between. Germline-derived CDR1 and CDR2 are MGHRA and YSYEKL.

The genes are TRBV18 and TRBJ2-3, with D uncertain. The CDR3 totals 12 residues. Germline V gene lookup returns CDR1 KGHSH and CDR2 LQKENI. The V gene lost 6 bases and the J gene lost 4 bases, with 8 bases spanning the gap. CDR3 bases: TGTGCCAGCTCGCCGAAATCAGATACGCAGTATTTT. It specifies CASSPKSDTQYF. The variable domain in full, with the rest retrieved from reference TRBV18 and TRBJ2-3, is NAGVMQNPRHLVRRRGQEARLRCSPMKGHSHVYWYRQLPEEGLKFMVYLQKENIIDESGMPKERFSAEFPKEGPSILRIQQVVRGDSAAYFCASSPKSDTQYFGPGTRLTVL.

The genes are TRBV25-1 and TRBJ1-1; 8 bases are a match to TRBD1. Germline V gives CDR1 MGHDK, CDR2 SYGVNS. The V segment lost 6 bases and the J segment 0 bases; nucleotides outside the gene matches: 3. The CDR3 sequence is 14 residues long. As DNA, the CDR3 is TGTGCCAGCAGCGGGGGACAGGTGAACACTGAAGCTTTCTTT. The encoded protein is CASSGGQVNTEAFF.

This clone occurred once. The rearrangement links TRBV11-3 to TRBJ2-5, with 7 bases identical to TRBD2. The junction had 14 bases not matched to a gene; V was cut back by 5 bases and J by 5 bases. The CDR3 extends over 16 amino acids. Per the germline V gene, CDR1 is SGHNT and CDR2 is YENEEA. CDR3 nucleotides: TGTGCCAGCAGCATCCGGAGGCTAGCGGTTCCTGAGACCCAGTACTTC. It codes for CASSIRRLAVPETQYF.

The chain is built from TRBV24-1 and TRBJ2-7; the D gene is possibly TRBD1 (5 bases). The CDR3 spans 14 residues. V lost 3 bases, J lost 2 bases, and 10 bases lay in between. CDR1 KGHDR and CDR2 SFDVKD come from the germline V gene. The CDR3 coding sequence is TGTGCCACCAGTGATCCCCGACAGCCCTACGAGCAGTACTTC. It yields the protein CATSDPRQPYEQYF.

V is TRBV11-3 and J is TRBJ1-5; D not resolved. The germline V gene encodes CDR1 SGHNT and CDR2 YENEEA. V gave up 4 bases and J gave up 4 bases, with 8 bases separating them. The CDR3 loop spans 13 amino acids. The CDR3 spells CASSSSTNQPQHF. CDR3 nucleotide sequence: TGTGCCAGCAGCTCCTCGACAAATCAGCCCCAGCATTTT.

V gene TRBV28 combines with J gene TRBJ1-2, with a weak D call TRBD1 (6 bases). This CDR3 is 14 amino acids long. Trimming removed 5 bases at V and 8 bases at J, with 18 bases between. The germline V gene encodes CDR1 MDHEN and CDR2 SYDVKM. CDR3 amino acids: CASSGGRQAGGYTF. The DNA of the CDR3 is TGTGCCAGCAGTGGGGGGAGACAGGCCGGGGGCTACACCTTC.

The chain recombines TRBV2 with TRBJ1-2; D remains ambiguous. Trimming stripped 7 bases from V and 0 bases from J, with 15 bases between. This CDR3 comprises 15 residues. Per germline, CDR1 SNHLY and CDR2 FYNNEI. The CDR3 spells CASNLLVASNYGYTF. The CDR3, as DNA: TGTGCCAGCAACTTACTCGTAGCCTCTAACTATGGCTACACCTTC.

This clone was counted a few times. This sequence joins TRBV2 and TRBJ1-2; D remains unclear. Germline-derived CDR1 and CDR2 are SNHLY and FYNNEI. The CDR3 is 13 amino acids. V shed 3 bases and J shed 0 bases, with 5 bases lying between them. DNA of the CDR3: TGTGCCAGCAGTGAGGGTACTAACTATGGCTACACCTTC. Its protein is CASSEGTNYGYTF.

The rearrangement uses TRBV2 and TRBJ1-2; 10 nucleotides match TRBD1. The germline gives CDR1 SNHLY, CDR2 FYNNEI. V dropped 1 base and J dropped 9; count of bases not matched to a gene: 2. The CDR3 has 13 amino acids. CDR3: CASSEGTGGSYTF. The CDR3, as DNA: TGTGCCAGCAGTGAAGGGACAGGGGGAAGCTACACCTTC. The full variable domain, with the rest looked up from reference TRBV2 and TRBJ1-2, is EPEVTQTPSHQVTQMGQEVILRCVPISNHLYFYWYRQILGQKVEFLVSFYNNEISEKSEIFDDQFSVERPDGSNFTLKIRSTKLEDSAMYFCASSEGTGGSYTFGSGTRLTVV.

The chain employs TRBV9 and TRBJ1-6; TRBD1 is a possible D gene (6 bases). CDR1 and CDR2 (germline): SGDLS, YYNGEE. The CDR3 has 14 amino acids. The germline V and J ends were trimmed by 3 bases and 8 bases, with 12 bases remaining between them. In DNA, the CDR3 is TGTGCCAGCAGCGCCACAGGGACTGATTCACCCCTCCACTTT. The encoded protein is CASSATGTDSPLHF.

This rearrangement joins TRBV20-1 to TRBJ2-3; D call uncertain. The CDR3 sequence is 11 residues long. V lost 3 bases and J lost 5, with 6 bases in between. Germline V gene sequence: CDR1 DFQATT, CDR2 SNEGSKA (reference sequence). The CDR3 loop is CSASFLDTQYF. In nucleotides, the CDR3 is TGCAGTGCTAGTTTCCTAGATACGCAGTATTTT.

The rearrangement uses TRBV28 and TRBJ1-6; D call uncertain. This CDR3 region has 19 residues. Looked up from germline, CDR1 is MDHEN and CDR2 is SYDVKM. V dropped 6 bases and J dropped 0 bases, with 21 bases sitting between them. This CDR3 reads CASRGNVDPRSSYNSPLHF. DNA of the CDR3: TGTGCCAGCAGAGGAAATGTGGACCCCAGGAGCTCCTATAATTCACCCCTCCACTTT.

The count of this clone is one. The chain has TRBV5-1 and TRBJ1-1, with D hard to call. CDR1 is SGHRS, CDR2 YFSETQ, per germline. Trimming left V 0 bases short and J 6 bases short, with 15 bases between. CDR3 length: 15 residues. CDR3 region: CASSLALGPPPEAFF. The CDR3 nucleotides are TGCGCCAGCAGCTTGGCCCTGGGCCCACCGCCTGAAGCTTTCTTT.

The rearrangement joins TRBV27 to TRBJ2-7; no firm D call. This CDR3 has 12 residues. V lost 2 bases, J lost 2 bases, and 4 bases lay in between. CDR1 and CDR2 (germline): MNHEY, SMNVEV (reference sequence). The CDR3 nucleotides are TGTGCCAGCAGTTTAAGGCCCTACGAGCAGTACTTC. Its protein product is CASSLRPYEQYF.